Each of the 9 T cell receptor beta chains below was sequenced from the same sample in a study of cytomegalovirus exposure and HLA in healthy donors. PCR employed 60 Vbeta and 13 Jbeta primers. TCRdb's table, derived via immunoSEQ multiplex PCR, lists solely in-frame clones and lacks some. This sample contains around 65,000 clones. Source material: PBMCs. All receptors come from a man aged 25-40 years in good health and CMV-seropositive.

This chain links TRBV4-1 with TRBJ2-5; no clear D. Germline loops: CDR1 MGHRA, CDR2 YSYEKL. The CDR3 spans 14 residues. Between the trimmed V and J ends, which lost 1 base and 1 base, there was a span of 7 bases. CDR3 nucleotides: TGCGCCAGCAGCCAAGGGGCAACCCAAGAGACCCAGTACTTC. Protein: CASSQGATQETQYF.

The rearrangement uses TRBV19 and TRBJ2-7; tentative D call: TRBD2 (6 bases). Germline lookup yields CDR1 LNHDA and CDR2 SQIVND (reference sequence). The CDR3 totals 13 residues. Trimming took 3 bases from V and 3 from J, leaving 9 bases between them. The CDR3 protein is CASSIGGDYEQYF. The CDR3 nucleotides are TGTGCCAGTAGTATTGGAGGGGACTACGAGCAGTACTTC.

The V and J genes are TRBV14 and TRBJ1-1, with TRBD1 identical over 7 bases. The CDR3 contains 13 residues. The V gene end was trimmed by 3 bases and the J gene end by 10 bases; junction bases not matched to a gene: 8. Germline V gene data show CDR1 as SGHDN and CDR2 as FVKESK. This chain's CDR3 is CASSHIDTGVAFF. The DNA for the CDR3 is TGTGCCAGCAGCCATATAGACACAGGGGTAGCTTTCTTT. Together with reference TRBV14 and TRBJ1-1, the CDR3 gives the full variable domain: EAGVTQFPSHSVIEKGQTVTLRCDPISGHDNLYWYRRVMGKEIKFLLHFVKESKQDESGMPNNRFLAERTGGTYSTLKVQPAELEDSGVYFCASSHIDTGVAFFGQGTRLTVV.

The chain joins TRBV12-5 to TRBJ1-2; 7 nucleotides align to TRBD1. V was clipped by 7 bases and J by 5 bases; unmatched bases: 16. The CDR3 consists of 16 residues. Germline-derived CDR1 and CDR2 are LGHNT and FRNRAP. In DNA, the CDR3 is TGTGCTAGTGCTCCCCGATCACGACAGGGTGTTTATGGCTACACCTTC. Encoded protein: CASAPRSRQGVYGYTF. Full variable domain (rest looked up from reference TRBV12-5 and TRBJ1-2): DARVTQTPRHKVTEMGQEVTMRCQPILGHNTVFWYRQTMMQGLELLAYFRNRAPLDDSGMPKDRFSAEMPDATLATLKIQPSEPRDSAVYFCASAPRSRQGVYGYTFGSGTRLTVV.

This rearrangement joins TRBV6-1 to TRBJ2-4, with D perhaps matching TRBD2 (7 bases). The CDR3 sequence is 17 residues long. V was clipped by 3 bases and J by 8 bases, with 23 bases between them. From germline, CDR1 is MNHNS and CDR2 SASEGT. The CDR3 region is CASSEVLGGAGGDIQYF. In nucleotides, the CDR3 is TGTGCCAGCAGTGAGGTTTTGGGGGGGGCCGGCGGGGACATTCAGTACTTC.

The V gene is TRBV30, the J gene TRBJ2-4; 9 bases line up with TRBD1. After removal of 4 bases from V and 6 bases from J, the junction contained 7 bases not matched to a gene. Per germline, CDR1 GTSNPN and CDR2 SVGIG (reference sequence). The CDR3 length is 14 residues. The CDR3 DNA reads as TGTGCCTGGACCCCTGGGGGACAGGGAAACATTCAGTACTTC. Translating gives CAWTPGGQGNIQYF.

The chain has TRBV6-1 and TRBJ2-5; tentative D call: TRBD2 (5 bases). CDR1 and CDR2 (germline): MNHNS, SASEGT. This CDR3 has 13 residues. V lost 0 bases to trimming and J lost 5 bases, with 7 bases between them. The CDR3 bases are TGTGCCAGCAGTGAAGCCGGCGGGGAGACCCAGTACTTC. Its protein is CASSEAGGETQYF.

The V gene is TRBV25-1, the J gene TRBJ2-1; TRBD1 matches 9 bases. CDR3 length: 15 amino acids. Germline V gene sequence: CDR1 MGHDK, CDR2 SYGVNS. V was pared by 8 bases and J by 6 bases, with 11 bases of the junction left unmatched. In DNA, the CDR3 is TGTGCCAGCCAAAGAGAGGGACAGGGAGGCAATGAGCAGTTCTTC. Translating gives CASQREGQGGNEQFF.

The chain carries TRBV7-2 and TRBJ1-3; a weak D match, TRBD1 (6 bases). This CDR3 comprises 16 residues. The V and J ends lost 7 bases and 0 bases respectively, with 16 bases between them. Germline V gene data show CDR1 as SGHTA and CDR2 as FQGNSA. The CDR3 is CASNPGHLISGNTIYF. For the CDR3, the DNA is TGTGCCAGCAACCCGGGACATCTAATCTCTGGAAACACCATATATTTT. Complete variable domain (other parts from reference TRBV7-2 and TRBJ1-3): GAGVSQSPSNKVTEKGKDVELRCDPISGHTALYWYRQSLGQGLEFLIYFQGNSAPDKSGLPSDRFSAERTGGSVSTLTIQRTQQEDSAVYLCASNPGHLISGNTIYFGEGSWLTVV.